The rows below give T cell receptor beta chains drawn from one sample of a study of beta chain features in type 1 diabetes. Repertoires were generated with immunoSEQ multiplex PCR, while TCRdb's copy carries only in-frame clones and drops some. In the table there are about 400,000 clones, roughly 13% of which are singletons. Specimen: naive CD4+ T cells from blood. The receptors come from a woman younger than 35 with type 1 diabetes. Each CDR3 is given with its conserved first and last residue. Some rows have no size entry. The others give once, few or many, or a class for an expanded clone.

clone size: NA
J gene: TRBJ2-2
V gene: TRBV11-3
CDR3 protein: CASRSGVSGELFF

clone size: few
J gene: TRBJ2-7
V gene: TRBV5-1
CDR3 protein: CASSLKAIGEQYF

clone size: few
J gene: TRBJ2-7
V gene: TRBV19
CDR3 protein: CASSIGGLDSAYEQYF

clone size: few
J gene: TRBJ2-7
V gene: TRBV5-1
CDR3 protein: CASSLTGSLPYEQYF

clone size: few
J gene: TRBJ2-1
V gene: TRBV18
CDR3 protein: CASSPPSLAGLEQFF

clone size: NA
J gene: TRBJ1-1
V gene: TRBV4-3
CDR3 protein: CASSQVTGGPEAFF

clone size: NA
J gene: TRBJ2-7
V gene: TRBV4-1
CDR3 protein: CASSQDIAGAYEQYF

clone size: NA
J gene: TRBJ2-7
V gene: TRBV28
CDR3 protein: CASSLPDRVTYEQYF

clone size: NA
J gene: TRBJ2-3
V gene: TRBV5-5
CDR3 protein: CASSLRVIPSTDTQYF

clone size: few
J gene: TRBJ2-7
V gene: TRBV5-1
CDR3 protein: CASSSWTGSSYEQYF

clone size: NA
J gene: TRBJ1-1
V gene: TRBV18
CDR3 protein: CASSPLDRGPEAFF

clone size: few
J gene: TRBJ2-1
V gene: TRBV5-1
CDR3 protein: CASSSRLAGGLYNEQFF